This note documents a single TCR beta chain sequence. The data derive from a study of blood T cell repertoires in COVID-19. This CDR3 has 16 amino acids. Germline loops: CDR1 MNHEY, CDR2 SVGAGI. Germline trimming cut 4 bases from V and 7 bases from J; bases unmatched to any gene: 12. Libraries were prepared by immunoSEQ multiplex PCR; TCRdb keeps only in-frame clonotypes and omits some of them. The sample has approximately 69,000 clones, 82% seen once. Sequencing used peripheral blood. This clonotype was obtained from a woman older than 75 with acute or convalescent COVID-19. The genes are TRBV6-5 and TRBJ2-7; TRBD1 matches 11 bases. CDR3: CASSSTGQGVLGEQYF. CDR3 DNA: TGTGCCAGCAGTTCAACGGGACAGGGGGTTCTTGGGGAGCAGTACTTC.